The 2 T cell receptor beta chains in this list originate from one sample, sequenced in a study of PD-1 blockade in classical Hodgkin lymphoma. Every patient was affected by relapse after autologous stem cell transplantation, while exposure to brentuximab vedotin was not uniform. The repertoire was sequenced with immunoSEQ multiplex PCR; TCRdb's copy has only in-frame clones and lacks some. The table lists 12,000 or so clones, around nine tenths of them singletons. The sample in question was peripheral blood mononuclear cells (PBMCs), obtained at baseline. The receptor set was obtained from a human donor with classical Hodgkin lymphoma.

This rearrangement joins TRBV7-3 to TRBJ2-3; D is unclear. The V end lost 4 bases, the J end lost 8 bases, and 10 bases lay between the germline ends. The CDR3 loop spans 12 amino acids. CDR1 and CDR2 from the germline V gene are SGHTA and FQGTGA. The CDR3 region is CASSSLSGTQYF. In DNA, the CDR3 is TGTGCCAGCAGCTCCCTTTCGGGTACGCAGTATTTT.

This chain joins TRBV5-6 and TRBJ2-1, with D tentatively TRBD2 (6 bases). The length of the CDR3 is 13 residues. The germline V gene has CDR1 SGHDT and CDR2 YYEEEE. V was clipped by 4 bases and J by 10 bases, with 15 bases between them. The CDR3 DNA sequence: TGTGCCAGCAGCCCGCCGGAGGGCCTCGAGCAGTTCTTC. Amino acid sequence: CASSPPEGLEQFF. The whole variable domain, filled in from reference TRBV5-6 and TRBJ2-1, reads DAGVTQSPTHLIKTRGQQVTLRCSPKSGHDTVSWYQQALGQGPQFIFQYYEEEERQRGNFPDRFSGHQFPNYSSELNVNALLLGDSALYLCASSPPEGLEQFFGPGTRLTVL.